This passage covers 17 T cell receptor beta chains from one sample sequenced in a study of shared clonotypes between healthy human individuals. TCRdb keeps only in-frame clones here, not all; method: immunoSEQ multiplex PCR. Of under 2.5 million clones in the sample, approximately 90% were seen once. The sample consisted of naive CD4+ T cells from PBMCs. Sample subset: CD45RA+ positively selected. The source of these receptors is a man younger than 30 in good health. Some clones in this sample may be carry-over from other donors' samples.

This chain links TRBV28 with TRBJ2-7; weak D call: TRBD1 (5 bases). There are 14 residues in the CDR3. Per germline, CDR1 MDHEN and CDR2 SYDVKM. V was trimmed by 3 bases and J by 6 bases, leaving 15 bases between them. Written as DNA, the CDR3 is TGTGCCAGCAGTTTGCCAGCAGGGATTCGCGAGCAGTACTTC. It is translated as CASSLPAGIREQYF. Full variable domain (missing parts from reference TRBV28 and TRBJ2-7): DVKVTQSSRYLVKRTGEKVFLECVQDMDHENMFWYRQDPGLGLRLIYFSYDVKMKEKGDIPEGYSVSREKKERFSLILESASTNQTSMYLCASSLPAGIREQYFGPGTRLTVT.

This rearrangement joins TRBV7-3 to TRBJ2-5; no definite D call. The CDR3 loop spans 13 amino acids. V was pared by 2 bases and J by 4 bases, with 8 bases between. CDR1 is SGHTA and CDR2 is FQGTGA in the germline V gene. In nucleotides, the CDR3 is TGTGCCAGCAGCTTAGAGAGAGGAGAGACCCAGTACTTC. Residues: CASSLERGETQYF.

The chain has TRBV6-6 and TRBJ1-2; TRBD1 is a possible D gene (6 bases). The CDR3 is made up of 16 amino acids. Germline V CDR1 and CDR2: MNHNY, SVGAGI (reference sequence). Trimming cost V 7 bases and J 7 bases, with 25 bases left between them. The CDR3 region has the DNA TGTGCCAGCACCTCAAACGTGCACAGGGTACCGTCTGGCTACACCTTC. It translates to CASTSNVHRVPSGYTF.

The chain recombines TRBV2 with TRBJ2-3; D not certain. Trimming removed 7 bases from V and 4 bases from J, with 21 bases in between. The germline gives CDR1 SNHLY, CDR2 FYNNEI. The CDR3 sequence is 16 residues long. This chain's CDR3 is CASISDQAAPSDTQYF. CDR3 sequence (DNA): TGTGCCAGCATCAGTGACCAGGCAGCTCCTTCAGATACGCAGTATTTT.

This chain joins TRBV13 and TRBJ1-1; D remains unclear. The V and J ends lost 5 bases and 1 base respectively, with 11 bases between them. Germline V gives CDR1 PRHDT, CDR2 FYEKMQ (reference sequence). The CDR3 spans 14 residues. For the CDR3, the DNA is TGTGCCAGCAGCATTGGACGTCGGAACACTGAAGCTTTCTTT. It translates to CASSIGRRNTEAFF. Looking up the rest from reference TRBV13 and TRBJ1-1 gives the full variable domain: AAGVIQSPRHLIKEKRETATLKCYPIPRHDTVYWYQQGPGQDPQFLISFYEKMQSDKGSIPDRFSAQQFSDYHSELNMSSLELGDSALYFCASSIGRRNTEAFFGQGTRLTVV.

This rearrangement joins TRBV6-6 to TRBJ1-4; 7 bases map to TRBD1. The V gene end was trimmed by 6 bases and the J gene end by 13 bases; junction bases not matched to a gene: 14. This CDR3 spans 14 amino acids. Germline assignment: CDR1 MNHNY and CDR2 SVGAGI (reference sequence). The CDR3 coding sequence is TGTGCCAGCAGCTTGGGACAGCCAGTCTATAGACTGTTTTTT. Its protein is CASSLGQPVYRLFF.

As for this clone: The sample contains more than one DNA sequence encoding this CDR3. J is TRBJ1-2 and V is TRBV5-1; 7 positions agree with TRBD1. J gave up 3 bases and V 2 bases, and 4 bases lay outside the gene matches. The CDR3 sequence is 14 residues long. Germline V gives CDR1 SGHRS, CDR2 YFSETQ. The CDR3 loop reads CASSLTGVDYGYTF. The CDR3 DNA reads TGCGCCAGCAGCTTAACAGGGGTGGACTATGGCTACACCTTC. The complete variable domain, with remaining parts taken from reference TRBV5-1 and TRBJ1-2, reads KAGVTQTPRYLIKTRGQQVTLSCSPISGHRSVSWYQQTPGQGLQFLFEYFSETQRNKGNFPGRFSGRQFSNSRSEMNVSTLELGDSALYLCASSLTGVDYGYTFGSGTRLTVV.

The chain combines TRBV29-1 with TRBJ1-4, with D perhaps matching TRBD1 (5 bases). V was cut by 0 bases and J by 5 bases, with 13 bases left in between. The CDR3 is 15 residues long. The germline gives CDR1 SQVTM, CDR2 ANQGSEA. This chain's CDR3 is CSVEESGKGNEKLFF. CDR3 coding DNA: TGCAGCGTTGAAGAGAGTGGGAAGGGGAATGAAAAACTGTTTTTT.

About this clone itself: In the same sample, other DNA sequences code for this CDR3. The chain couples TRBV7-3 to TRBJ1-1; D possibly corresponds to TRBD1 (6 bases). V lost 0 bases to trimming and J lost 0 bases, with 8 bases between them. The CDR3 has 15 amino acids. The germline V gene has CDR1 SGHTA and CDR2 FQGTGA. CDR3 DNA sequence: TGTGCCAGCAGCTTAACAGGGGGACTGAACACTGAAGCTTTCTTT. It yields the protein CASSLTGGLNTEAFF.

This chain joins TRBV27 and TRBJ1-3; D is ambiguous. V was clipped by 2 bases and J by 2 bases, with 10 bases between them. CDR3 size: 15 residues. Germline assignment: CDR1 MNHEY and CDR2 SMNVEV (reference sequence). CDR3: CASSLHGDTGNTIYF. DNA for the CDR3: TGTGCCAGCAGTTTACACGGAGACACTGGAAACACCATATATTTT.

The rearrangement links TRBV5-5 to TRBJ2-5; D is possibly TRBD1 or TRBD2 (6 bases each). V lost 0 bases and J lost 0, with 9 bases in between. This CDR3 has 15 residues. Germline V lookup: CDR1 SGHKS, CDR2 YYEKEE (reference sequence). CDR3: CASSLGGTNQETQYF. CDR3 in DNA: TGTGCCAGCAGCTTGGGCGGGACAAACCAAGAGACCCAGTACTTC.

The chain uses TRBV5-1 and TRBJ2-3; TRBD2 matches 8 bases. The CDR3 has 14 amino acids. The V segment lost 3 bases and the J segment 4 bases; nucleotides outside the gene matches: 4. CDR1 and CDR2 (germline): SGHRS, YFSETQ. The chain's CDR3 is CASSSVSGADTQYF. The CDR3 region has the DNA TGCGCCAGCAGCTCAGTTAGCGGGGCAGATACGCAGTATTTT.

This chain connects TRBV21-1 to TRBJ2-1; TRBD2, the table's D call, lacks a check against the DNA. TRBV21-1 is a listed pseudogene. The CDR3 contains 19 residues. CDR3 nucleotides: TGTGCCAGCAGCAAAGAAAAAGGTCGGGGCGGGAGGTTCTACAATGAGCAGTTCTTC. Translation gives CASSKEKGRGGRFYNEQFF.

As regards this clone: This specimen includes other DNA sequences encoding the same CDR3. The chain links TRBV9 to TRBJ2-3, with 12 bases aligning to TRBD2. The germline V gene has CDR1 SGDLS and CDR2 YYNGEE. J gave up 6 bases and V 1 base, and 3 bases lay outside the gene matches. The CDR3 runs to 15 residues. This CDR3 is CASSVRLAGGDTQYF. The CDR3 DNA reads as TGTGCCAGCAGCGTACGGCTAGCGGGAGGGGATACGCAGTATTTT.

In regard to this clone: Other DNA sequences in the sample encode the same CDR3. The genes are TRBV10-3 and TRBJ1-1; tentatively, D is TRBD1 (5 bases). V gave up 6 bases and J gave up 5 bases, with 7 bases separating them. CDR1 and CDR2 from the germline V gene are ENHRY and SYGVKD. The CDR3 is 11 amino acids. Written as DNA, the CDR3 is TGTGCCATCAGGGGGGGGACTGAAGCTTTCTTT. Translated, it gives CAIRGGTEAFF.

J is TRBJ2-2 and V is TRBV11-2, with D perhaps matching TRBD1 (5 bases). V dropped 5 bases and J dropped 1 base, with 17 bases sitting between them. Germline CDR1 and CDR2: SGHAT and FQNNGV. The CDR3 consists of 17 residues. The CDR3 sequence is CASSPTGWGQNTGELFF. The CDR3 nucleotides read TGTGCCAGCAGCCCAACTGGTTGGGGCCAGAACACCGGGGAGCTGTTTTTT.

Comments on this clone: The sample holds other DNA sequences that translate to the same CDR3. The gene calls are TRBV28 and TRBJ1-2; D not resolved. The CDR3 is made up of 12 amino acids. Germline-derived CDR1 and CDR2 are MDHEN and SYDVKM. Trimming removed 1 base from V and 3 bases from J, with 3 bases in between. Here the CDR3 reads CASSLSDYGYTF. The CDR3 coding sequence is TGTGCCAGCAGTTTATCCGACTATGGCTACACCTTC.